The entry below describes one T cell receptor (beta chain). Sequenced by immunoSEQ multiplex PCR; TCRdb stores in-frame clones only, minus some. The sample comprises about 800 clones, 37% of which are singletons, and around a quarter rests with the top ten. CFSE-low CD25+ ICOS+ proliferating activated T cells were FACS-sorted after 6-7 days. Memory CD4+ T cells were CFSE-labeled and cultured 2:1 with antigen-pulsed autologous monocytes. Sorting took every CD4+ cell except CD45RA+CCR7+CD95- naive cells, reaching over 95% purity. Healthy donor blood came from Swiss blood donation centers. M. tuberculosis lysate was used at approximately 2.9 ug/ml, bacteria at roughly 2 per monocyte. The data stem from a study of human CD4 T cells and Enterobacteriaceae. Study-level background: E. coli, K. pneumoniae, E. aerogenes, S. flexneri, S. sonnei, S. typhimurium, S. aureus were stimuli. Study findings and constraints: Clonotypes shared across Enterobacteriaceae cultures were about 25-55% of unique rearrangements.

CDR1 is SGHNT, CDR2 YENEEA, per germline. The V gene end was trimmed by 7 bases and the J gene end by 0 bases; junction bases not matched to a gene: 4. CDR3 size: 15 residues. V is TRBV11-3 and J is TRBJ2-1; 9 bases are shared with TRBD2. The sequenced material came from bacteria-reactive CD4+ T cells grown in culture. Noted subset: CFSE-low proliferating memory CD4 T cells sorted after in vitro stimulation with a heat-inactivated bacterium or M. tuberculosis lysate. The sequence derives from a human donor in good health. CDR3 sequence (DNA): TGTGCCAGCACCTCGACTAGCGGCTCCTACAATGAGCAGTTCTTC. It translates to CASTSTSGSYNEQFF.